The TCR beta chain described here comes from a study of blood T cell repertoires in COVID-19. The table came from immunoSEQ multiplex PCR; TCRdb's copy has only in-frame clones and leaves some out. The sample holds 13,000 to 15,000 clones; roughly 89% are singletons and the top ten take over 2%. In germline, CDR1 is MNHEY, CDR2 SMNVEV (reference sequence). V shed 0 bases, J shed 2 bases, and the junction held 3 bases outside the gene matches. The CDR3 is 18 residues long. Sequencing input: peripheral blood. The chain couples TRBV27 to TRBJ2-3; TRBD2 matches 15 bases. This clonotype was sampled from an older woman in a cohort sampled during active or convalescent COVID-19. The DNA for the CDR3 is TGTGCCAGCAGTTTATCGAGGACTAGCGGGGGGGTCACAGATACGCAGTATTTT. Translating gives CASSLSRTSGGVTDTQYF.